This TCR beta chain was obtained from a study of cytomegalovirus exposure and HLA in healthy donors. The PCR used 60 Vbeta and 13 Jbeta primers. Sequencing used immunoSEQ multiplex PCR; TCRdb keeps in-frame clones, though not all of them. This sample has about 130,000 clones; roughly 70% occur once, and the top ten carry about 1.5%. Regarding the study as a whole: High sensitivity and specificity were reportedly achieved when the classifier diagnosed cytomegalovirus status. Immune exposure data for these donors was limited to CMV serostatus. The CMV antigen specificity of three CMV-associated chains was confirmed through in vitro analysis. Sequencing likely generated an artifact that appeared as a cluster of highly shared sequence variants.

A remark on this clone: Its antigen is not known.

The trim removed 8 bases at V and 4 bases at J, leaving 6 bases unmatched. This CDR3 spans 15 amino acids. Germline V gives CDR1 SEHNR, CDR2 FQNEAQ (reference sequence). The sequenced material came from PBMCs. V gene TRBV7-9 combines with J gene TRBJ2-6, with 9 bases lining up with TRBD1. The clonotype was recovered from a human donor in good health. The CDR3 DNA is TGTGCCAGCGAACAGGGGGCGCACGGGGCCAACGTCCTGACTTTC. Translated, it gives CASEQGAHGANVLTF.